What follows are 23 T cell receptor beta chains derived from one specimen sequenced in a study of T cell clonality in common variable immunodeficiency. Antigens of these TCRs are unknown. Study results and caveats: Common variable immunodeficiency TCR beta sequences reportedly had fewer deletions and N-nucleotide insertions.

Repertoires were generated with immunoSEQ multiplex PCR, while TCRdb's copy carries only in-frame clones and drops some. The data show 30,000 to 40,000 clones, with none appearing a single time. Sequenced: peripheral blood mononuclear cells. Receptors originate from a human donor with common variable immunodeficiency.

The sample holds a few counts of this clone. The sequenced fragment ends 3 residues before the CDR3 boundary, so the rest is inferred from the germline J gene. The chain is built from TRBV7-3 and TRBJ2-3; 10 bases are shared with TRBD2. V shed 5 bases, J shed 0 bases, and the junction held 2 bases outside the gene matches. CDR1 is SGHTA and CDR2 is FQGTGA in the germline V gene. The CDR3 is 15 residues long. The sequenced CDR3 bases are TGTGCCAGCAGCGTTAGCGGGAGGAGCACAGATACG. It yields the protein CASSVSGRSTDT. The CDR3 reads in full as CASSVSGRSTDTQYF.

The table lists this clone with many counts. The read ends 3 residues shy of where the CDR3 ends; the end is completed using the germline J gene. The rearrangement uses TRBV7-2 and TRBJ1-1, with D maybe TRBD1 (5 bases). Germline lookup yields CDR1 SGHTA and CDR2 FQGNSA. The CDR3 runs 14 residues. Trimming removed 4 bases at V and 0 bases at J, with 9 bases between. The CDR3 sequence is CASSSGLLNTEAFF. The CDR3 DNA, read in part, is TGTGCCAGCAGCTCGGGACTGTTGAACACTGAA.

This clone was seen repeatedly, ten times or more. The read is 3 residues too short to cover the CDR3 end, so that end is filled in from the germline J gene. The chain has TRBV5-8 and TRBJ2-1, with 9 bases matching TRBD2. Germline V gene lookup returns CDR1 SGHTS and CDR2 YDEGEE. This CDR3 comprises 14 residues. With 1 base clipped from V and 4 bases from J, the junction kept 0 bases outside the gene matches. The covered CDR3 bases are TGTGCCAGCAGCTTGACTAGCGGGTACAATGAG. Protein sequence: CASSLTSGYNE. The CDR3, in full, reads CASSLTSGYNEQFF.

This clone was seen a handful of times. Read coverage stops 3 residues before the CDR3 terminus; the germline J gene supplies the remainder. The chain links TRBV7-6 to TRBJ2-7, with 9 nucleotides matching TRBD2. CDR3 size: 16 residues. After removal of 1 base from V and 5 bases from J, the junction contained 9 bases not matched to a gene. The germline V gene encodes CDR1 SGHVS and CDR2 FNYEAQ. The CDR3 bases that were read are TGTGCCAGCAGCTTAGAGGCGGCGGGAGGGCGGAACGAG. Amino acid sequence: CASSLEAAGGRNE. The entire CDR3 protein is CASSLEAAGGRNEQYF. The full variable domain, in which reference TRBV7-6 and TRBJ2-7 provide the parts outside the CDR3, is GAGVSQSPRYKVTKRGQDVALRCDPISGHVSLYWYRQALGQGPEFLTYFNYEAQQDKSGLPNDRFSAERPEGSISTLTIQRTEQRDSAMYRCASSLEAAGGRNEQYFGPGTRLTVT.

This clone was observed a handful of times. The read gets to within 3 residues of the CDR3 end, and the germline J gene fills in the rest. V gene TRBV30 combines with J gene TRBJ2-7; TRBD1 might be the D (5 bases). The V gene's germline CDR1 is GTSNPN and CDR2 SVGIG (reference sequence). This CDR3 has 12 residues. Trimming removed 4 bases from V and 2 bases from J, with 9 bases in between. The CDR3 sequence is CAWTAGTYEQYF. CDR3 DNA (partial): TGTGCCTGGACCGCAGGGACCTACGAG.

On this clone itself: The read terminates 3 residues ahead of where the CDR3 ends, so the germline J gene completes it. V and J are TRBV19 and TRBJ1-1; 9 bases agree with TRBD1. V lost 11 bases to trimming and J lost 5 bases; unmatched junction nucleotides: 15. From germline, CDR1 is LNHDA and CDR2 SQIVND (reference sequence). The CDR3 consists of 15 residues. CDR3 sequence: CAGKAGQGFTTEAFF. The sequenced CDR3 bases are TGTGCCGGAAAAGCGGGACAGGGATTTACGACTGAA.

In its sample, this clone was seen many times. The sequence runs out 3 residues before the end of the CDR3; the remainder is reconstructed from the germline J gene. The chain uses TRBV7-8 and TRBJ2-5; TRBD2 aligns across 9 bases. This CDR3 has 14 residues. Per germline, CDR1 SGHVS and CDR2 FQNEAQ. Trimming at V came to 1 base and at J to 5 bases, leaving 2 bases not matched to a gene. The sequenced part of the CDR3 DNA is TGTGCCAGCAGCTTAGATAGCGGGAGCGAGACC. Translated, it gives CASSLDSGSET. The whole CDR3 is CASSLDSGSETQYF.

With regard to this clone: The CDR3 end lies 3 residues beyond the end of the read and is filled in from the germline J gene. This chain joins TRBV19 and TRBJ1-4; tentative D call: TRBD1 (5 bases). Germline V gene sequence: CDR1 LNHDA, CDR2 SQIVND (reference sequence). This CDR3 is 14 amino acids long. V was trimmed by 7 bases and J by 4 bases, leaving 13 bases between them. CDR3 residues: CASTPDSLNEKLFF. The part of the CDR3 DNA that was read is TGTGCCAGTACCCCAGACAGCCTTAATGAAAAA.

This clone occurred a few times. The CDR3 end is not reached by the read, which stops 3 residues before it; the germline J gene fills it in. The gene calls are TRBV7-6 and TRBJ2-2; tentatively, D is TRBD2 (6 bases). The CDR3 extends over 13 amino acids. In germline, CDR1 is SGHVS, CDR2 FNYEAQ. Trimming removed 8 bases at V and 5 bases at J, with 12 bases between. The part of the CDR3 DNA that was read is TGTGCCAGCCGACTAGTTACGACCGGGGAG. It translates to CASRLVTTGE. The whole CDR3 region reads CASRLVTTGELFF.

Regarding this clone: The CDR3 end lies 3 residues beyond the end of the read and is filled in from the germline J gene. V usage is TRBV18 and J usage is TRBJ2-1; D remains unclear. The germline V and J ends were trimmed by 3 bases and 2 bases, with 11 bases remaining between them. CDR1 is KGHSH and CDR2 is LQKENI in the germline V gene. The CDR3 runs to 15 residues. This chain's CDR3 is CASSPVLVAYNEQFF. The sequenced CDR3 bases are TGTGCCAGCTCACCTGTTTTGGTAGCCTACAATGAG.

In regard to this clone: The sequenced fragment ends 3 residues before the CDR3 boundary, so the rest is inferred from the germline J gene. This chain links TRBV5-4 with TRBJ1-6, with 7 bases fitting TRBD1. CDR1 is SGHNT and CDR2 is YYREEE in the germline V gene (reference sequence). This CDR3 has 14 amino acids. V trimming: 2 bases; J trimming: 9 bases; junction bases outside the gene matches: 5. The CDR3 is CASSLQGIISPLHF. Incomplete CDR3 DNA: TGTGCCAGCAGCTTACAGGGGATAATTTCACCC. Supplemented by reference TRBV5-4 and TRBJ1-6, the full variable domain reads ETGVTQSPTHLIKTRGQQVTLRCSSQSGHNTVSWYQQALGQGPQFIFQYYREEENGRGNFPPRFSGLQFPNYSSELNVNALELDDSALYLCASSLQGIISPLHFGNGTRLTVT.

This clone was picked up many times. The read ends 3 residues early relative to the CDR3; the germline J gene fills the gap. The chain links TRBV20-1 to TRBJ2-7; 9 bases agree with TRBD2. V trimming: 5 bases; J trimming: 4 bases; junction bases outside the gene matches: 12. The CDR3 spans 15 residues. Germline assignment: CDR1 DFQATT and CDR2 SNEGSKA (reference sequence). CDR3 DNA, as far as it was read: TGCAGTGCTGATCCGGAACTAGCGGGCCCGTACGAG. Its protein is CSADPELAGPYE. The entire CDR3 sequence reads CSADPELAGPYEQYF.

This clone was recorded at least ten times. The sequenced fragment ends 3 residues before the CDR3 boundary, so the rest is inferred from the germline J gene. V is TRBV30 and J is TRBJ1-2; 7 bases map to TRBD1. There are 12 residues in the CDR3. Germline values: CDR1 GTSNPN, CDR2 SVGIG (reference sequence). Germline trimming cut 1 base from V and 7 bases from J; bases unmatched to any gene: 3. Incomplete CDR3 DNA: TGTGCCTGGAGTGGAGCAGGGGGTGGC. Protein sequence: CAWSGAGGG. The complete CDR3 sequence is CAWSGAGGGYTF. The full variable domain, rest sourced from reference TRBV30 and TRBJ1-2, is SQTIHQWPATLVQPVGSPLSLECTVEGTSNPNLYWYRQAAGRGLQLLFYSVGIGQISSEVPQNLSASRPQDRQFILSSKKLLLSDSGFYLCAWSGAGGGYTFGSGTRLTVV.

This clone was counted ten times or more. Read coverage stops 3 residues before the CDR3 terminus; the germline J gene supplies the remainder. The chain employs TRBV19 and TRBJ1-2; no clear D gene. The germline V gene encodes CDR1 LNHDA and CDR2 SQIVND (reference sequence). Trimming stripped 1 base from V and 2 bases from J, with 5 bases between. CDR3 size: 13 residues. The part of the CDR3 DNA that was read is TGTGCCAGTAGTATAGGGCGGAACTATGGC. As protein: CASSIGRNYG. The full CDR3 is CASSIGRNYGYTF. Looking up the rest from reference TRBV19 and TRBJ1-2 gives the full variable domain: DGGITQSPKYLFRKEGQNVTLSCEQNLNHDAMYWYRQDPGQGLRLIYYSQIVNDFQKGDIAEGYSVSREKKESFPLTVTSAQKNPTAFYLCASSIGRNYGYTFGSGTRLTVV.

Note on this clone: The sequence runs out 3 residues before the end of the CDR3; the remainder is reconstructed from the germline J gene. The gene calls are TRBV6-2 or TRBV6-3 and TRBJ2-2; possible D gene TRBD2, 6 bases. The CDR3 has 16 residues. CDR1 MNHEY and CDR2 SVGEGT come from the germline V gene. V was shortened by 0 bases and J by 4 bases, with 12 bases between the two germline ends. CDR3 DNA (partial): TGTGCCAGCAGTTACTCTAGGGCGGGATCCACCGGGGAG. Its protein product is CASSYSRAGSTGE. The full CDR3 reads CASSYSRAGSTGELFF.

With respect to this clone: The CDR3 end is not reached by the read, which stops 3 residues before it; the germline J gene fills it in. The rearrangement uses TRBV7-2 and TRBJ2-1; 9 nucleotides align to TRBD1. Germline CDR1 is SGHTA and CDR2 is FQGNSA. The V segment lost 5 bases and the J segment 6 bases; nucleotides outside the gene matches: 8. The length of the CDR3 is 15 residues. The CDR3 is CASSRDRGTSNEQFF. CDR3 DNA (partial): TGTGCCAGCAGCCGAGACAGGGGGACCTCCAATGAG. The variable domain in full, with the rest retrieved from reference TRBV7-2 and TRBJ2-1, is GAGVSQSPSNKVTEKGKDVELRCDPISGHTALYWYRQSLGQGLEFLIYFQGNSAPDKSGLPSDRFSAERTGGSVSTLTIQRTQQEDSAVYLCASSRDRGTSNEQFFGPGTRLTVL.

This clone was observed many times. The CDR3 extends 3 residues past the end of the read, so its final part is completed from the germline J gene. The chain has TRBV5-1 and TRBJ1-4; D is unresolved. The CDR3 spans 15 residues. The germline V gene has CDR1 SGHRS and CDR2 YFSETQ. V was shortened by 4 bases and J by 0 bases, with 10 bases between the two germline ends. The sequenced CDR3 bases are TGCGCCAGCAGCCGCGGGATTTCAACTAATGAAAAA. Translating it yields CASSRGISTNEK. The whole CDR3 region reads CASSRGISTNEKLFF.

The CDR3 bases that were read are TGTGCCAGCAGCTTAACCGGGACTAGCGGGCTCGAG. The encoded protein is CASSLTGTSGLE. The CDR3, in full, reads CASSLTGTSGLEQYF. V usage is TRBV7-6 and J usage is TRBJ2-7, with 12 bases aligning to TRBD2. The CDR3 end lies 3 residues beyond the end of the read and is filled in from the germline J gene. This CDR3 is built from 15 residues. V was pared by 2 bases and J by 6 bases, with 5 bases of the junction left unmatched. Germline V gene sequence: CDR1 SGHVS, CDR2 FNYEAQ.

In regard to this clone: With the read ending 3 residues before the CDR3 end, the germline J gene is used to fill in that end. This chain connects TRBV7-3 to TRBJ1-2; 7 bases match TRBD1. The CDR3 runs 13 residues. Germline CDR1 reads SGHTA; CDR2 reads FQGTGA. CDR3 loop: CASSFDRAAGYTF. CDR3 DNA (partial): TGTGCCAGCAGCTTCGACAGGGCTGCAGGC.

With respect to this clone: The read halts 3 residues ahead of the CDR3 end, with the missing end drawn from the germline J gene. V usage is TRBV5-6 and J usage is TRBJ2-1, with 9 bases that match TRBD2. The V gene end was trimmed by 3 bases and the J gene end by 2 bases; junction bases not matched to a gene: 3. This CDR3 has 15 amino acids. Germline loops: CDR1 SGHDT, CDR2 YYEEEE. The sequenced part of the CDR3 DNA is TGTGCCAGCAGCTATAGCGGGAGAACCTACAATGAG. Protein sequence: CASSYSGRTYNE. The whole CDR3 protein reads CASSYSGRTYNEQFF.

This clone has a count of ten or more. Read data end 3 residues before the CDR3 end; the end is taken from the germline J gene. This sequence joins TRBV19 and TRBJ2-2; TRBD2 aligns across 7 bases. CDR3 length: 16 amino acids. Trimming at V came to 7 bases and at J to 4 bases, leaving 12 bases not matched to a gene. From germline, CDR1 is LNHDA and CDR2 SQIVND (reference sequence). The CDR3 region is CASTSPGGRATGELFF. The covered CDR3 bases are TGTGCCAGTACCTCGCCCGGGGGGAGGGCCACCGGGGAG.

This clone was counted only a few times. The read ends 3 residues early relative to the CDR3; the germline J gene fills the gap. The chain combines TRBV18 with TRBJ1-1; D unresolved. Germline CDR1 KGHSH, CDR2 LQKENI. The CDR3 sequence is 17 residues long. V was pared by 1 base and J by 0 bases, with 15 bases between. The covered CDR3 bases are TGTGCCAGCTCACCACTAGGCAAGGCGGCCCTGAACACTGAA. It encodes CASSPLGKAALNTE. The full CDR3 protein is CASSPLGKAALNTEAFF.

This clone came up many times. The missing CDR3 end, 3 residues past where the read stops, is filled in from the germline J gene. The genes are TRBV20-1 and TRBJ2-7; D is undetermined. Germline V gene data show CDR1 as DFQATT and CDR2 as SNEGSKA (reference sequence). The CDR3 length is 13 residues. Trimming stripped 0 bases from V and 6 bases from J, with 12 bases between. CDR3 amino acids: CSARDANSGEQYF. The sequenced part of the CDR3 DNA is TGCAGTGCTAGAGACGCCAACTCAGGCGAG.